One and the same sample provided the 23 T cell receptor beta chains below, sequenced in a study of tumor-infiltrating lymphocytes in primary liver carcinoma. Constant-region priming of about 500 ng total RNA yielded TCR beta cDNA. Sequencing libraries for TCR beta derived from three nested multiplex PCR rounds that used slightly modified ARM-PCR. Two initial PCR rounds of about 11 cycles each paired TRBV1-TRBV30 forward primers with a C-beta reverse primer. In TCRdb, the multiplex PCR reads were re-called with MiXCR into one record per CDR3 protein. The table records about 350,000 distinct CDR3 sequences, almost 65% of them present only once. Germline DNA was also extracted, with blood RNA taken from unsorted whole blood. The sample consisted of peripheral blood. Receptor source: a man aged 35 to 55 with primary liver carcinoma and hepatitis B virus infection.

This clonotype was counted between two and nine times. This rearrangement joins TRBV5-4 to TRBJ2-2; D may be TRBD1 (6 bases). The germline V gene has CDR1 SGHNT and CDR2 YYREEE (reference sequence). Trimming shortened V by 4 bases and J by 6 bases, and 19 bases separated the two germline ends. CDR3 length: 16 residues. In nucleotides, the CDR3 is TGTGCCAGCAGCCCAACAGGGAACCTATTCCCCGGGGAGCTGTTTTTT. Protein product: CASSPTGNLFPGELFF. Full variable domain (missing parts from reference TRBV5-4 and TRBJ2-2): ETGVTQSPTHLIKTRGQQVTLRCSSQSGHNTVSWYQQALGQGPQFIFQYYREEENGRGNFPPRFSGLQFPNYSSELNVNALELDDSALYLCASSPTGNLFPGELFFGEGSRLTVL.

Comments on this clonotype: A junction end diverges from the germline sequence, so it may reflect a read error. The V gene is TRBV14, the J gene TRBJ2-3; D remains unclear. Germline loops: CDR1 SGHDN, CDR2 FVKESK. The CDR3 consists of 16 residues. Here the CDR3 reads CANSQLGQLHPDTQYF. The CDR3 nucleotides read TGTGCCAACAGCCAATTGGGTCAGCTCCATCCAGATACGCAGTATTTT.

As concerns this clonotype: Because the CDR3 is missing its conserved closing phenylalanine or tryptophan, this is likely a read error. The chain uses TRBV6-1 and TRBJ2-3; 7 bases align to TRBD1. Germline trimming cut 7 bases from V and 2 bases from J; bases unmatched to any gene: 6. The CDR3 runs 14 residues. Germline V gene sequence: CDR1 MNHNS, CDR2 SASEGT. This chain's CDR3 is CASNTDRDTDTQYL. For the CDR3, the DNA is TGTGCCAGCAATACCGACAGGGACACAGATACGCAGTATTTA.

Remarks on this clonotype: A much bigger clone sits one base away, suggesting this may be a read error. The rearrangement links TRBV12-3 or TRBV12-4 to TRBJ2-1; 9 bases align to TRBD2. This CDR3 comprises 13 residues. This chain's CDR3 is CASSSGLAYEHFF. In DNA form, the CDR3 reads TGTGCCAGCAGTTCGGGACTAGCATATGAGCACTTCTTC.

About this clonotype: At one of its ends the junction is not consistent with the germline gene, which may arise from a read error. The genes are TRBV29-1 and TRBJ1-2; 7 nucleotides align to TRBD1. The CDR3 is 12 amino acids. The germline V gene has CDR1 SQVTM and CDR2 ANQGSEA. CDR3 DNA: TGCAGCGTGAGCAGGGGGGACTATGGCTACACTTTC. Translation gives CSVSRGDYGYTF.

The rearrangement uses TRBV11-2 and TRBJ2-7; weak D call: TRBD1 (6 bases). The CDR3 consists of 14 residues. Germline values: CDR1 SGHAT, CDR2 FQNNGV. V was trimmed by 8 bases and J by 3 bases, leaving 17 bases between them. CDR3 nucleotide sequence: TGTGCCAGCTGCAGGGACACGACAATCTACGAGCAGTACTTC. It specifies CASCRDTTIYEQYF.

In regard to this clonotype: Being one base from a much bigger clone, this may be a read error. The V and J genes are TRBV6-2 or TRBV6-3 and TRBJ1-6; no clear D. The CDR3 consists of 14 residues. Per germline, CDR1 MNHEY and CDR2 SVGEGT. The CDR3 nucleotides are TGTGCCAGCAGTCGTCTAGGACCCAATTCACCCTTCCACTTT. It is translated as CASSRLGPNSPFHF.

The chain recombines TRBV29-1 with TRBJ2-7, with 9 bases identical to TRBD1. The trim removed 8 bases at V and 6 bases at J, leaving 8 bases unmatched. Germline loops: CDR1 SQVTM, CDR2 ANQGSEA. CDR3 size: 12 residues. Here the CDR3 reads CSIGTGSAEQYV. CDR3 DNA sequence: TGCAGCATCGGGACAGGGTCGGCCGAGCAGTACGTC.

In its sample, this clonotype was seen once. V and J are TRBV20-1 and TRBJ2-3, with 7 bases that match TRBD2. Per germline, CDR1 DFQATT and CDR2 SNEGSKA (reference sequence). V gave up 2 bases and J gave up 0 bases; unmatched junction bases: 2. The CDR3 is made up of 14 amino acids. Here the CDR3 DNA reads TGCAGTGCTAGAAGCGGGGCGAGCACAGATACGCAGTATTTT. It is translated as CSARSGASTDTQYF.

Comments on this clonotype: One junction end disagrees with the germline gene, perhaps due to a read error. The chain carries TRBV11-2 and TRBJ2-7; D gene ambiguous. This CDR3 region has 12 residues. Germline V lookup: CDR1 SGHAT, CDR2 FQNNGV. CDR3 amino acids: CSSSTNSYEQYF. As DNA, the CDR3 is TGTTCCAGCAGTACTAACTCCTACGAGCAGTACTTC.

This clonotype was detected a few times. This chain connects TRBV5-5 to TRBJ1-1, with 7 bases matching TRBD1. This CDR3 has 14 amino acids. Germline V CDR1 and CDR2: SGHKS, YYEKEE (reference sequence). The ends lost 3 bases at V and 2 bases at J; junction bases unmatched: 4. CDR3 sequence reads: CASSSGQANTEAFF. CDR3 nucleotides: TGTGCCAGCAGCTCCGGACAGGCTAACACTGAAGCTTTCTTT.

This clonotype has only a few counts. V and J are TRBV5-1 and TRBJ2-7; no definite D call. The germline gives CDR1 SGHRS, CDR2 YFSETQ. This CDR3 region has 13 residues. V lost 7 bases to trimming and J lost 1 base, with 12 bases between them. CDR3 region: CASGSLGSYEQYF. In nucleotides, the CDR3 is TGCGCCAGCGGGTCCTTGGGGTCCTACGAGCAGTACTTC.

A remark on this clonotype: A junction end diverges from the germline sequence, so it may reflect a read error. The chain carries TRBV11-2 and TRBJ2-3; 9 nucleotides align to TRBD1. Germline V gene sequence: CDR1 SGHAT, CDR2 FQNNGV. The CDR3 is made up of 16 amino acids. Written as DNA, the CDR3 is TGTTCCAGCAGCTTAAAACAGGGGGCTAGGACAGGTACGCAGTATTTT. Translating it yields CSSSLKQGARTGTQYF. The complete variable domain, with remaining parts taken from reference TRBV11-2 and TRBJ2-3, reads EAGVAQSPRYKIIEKRQSVAFWCNPISGHATLYWYQQILGQGPKLLIQFQNNGVVDDSQLPKDRFSAERLKGVDSTLKIQPAKLEDSAVYLCSSSLKQGARTGTQYFGPGTRLTVL.

This clonotype was picked up a small number of times. This chain connects TRBV6-1 to TRBJ1-4; D gene ambiguous. CDR1 and CDR2 (germline): MNHNS, SASEGT. Between the trimmed V and J ends, which lost 2 bases and 6 bases, there was a span of 10 bases. This CDR3 has 14 residues. The CDR3, as DNA: TGTGCCAGCAGTGAAATTAGGGAGCATGAAAAACTGTTTTTT. Translation gives CASSEIREHEKLFF.

The chain employs TRBV30 and TRBJ2-7; D might be TRBD1 (6 bases). The length of the CDR3 is 14 residues. Germline loops: CDR1 GTSNPN, CDR2 SVGIG (reference sequence). Trimming removed 1 base at V and 4 bases at J, with 14 bases between. CDR3 region: CAWSGRGIVYEQYF. The CDR3 DNA follows: TGTGCCTGGAGTGGCAGGGGAATAGTATACGAGCAGTACTTC. Full variable domain (remainder filled in from reference TRBV30 and TRBJ2-7): SQTIHQWPATLVQPVGSPLSLECTVEGTSNPNLYWYRQAAGRGLQLLFYSVGIGQISSEVPQNLSASRPQDRQFILSSKKLLLSDSGFYLCAWSGRGIVYEQYFGPGTRLTVT.

In the case of this clonotype: A junction boundary mismatches the germline segment, possibly from a read error. The rearrangement links TRBV4-1 to TRBJ2-4, with TRBD1 as a possible D gene (5 bases). The germline V gene has CDR1 MGHRA and CDR2 YSYEKL. There are 16 residues in the CDR3. The CDR3 sequence is CVSSQDWAAQGNIQYF. The CDR3 DNA reads as TGCGTCAGCAGCCAAGATTGGGCGGCGCAGGGCAACATTCAGTACTTC.

This clonotype was recorded at least ten times. This sequence joins TRBV6-6 and TRBJ2-7; maybe TRBD1 (6 bases). CDR1 MNHNY and CDR2 SVGAGI come from the germline V gene (reference sequence). The CDR3 is 14 amino acids. Trimming removed 0 bases at V and 5 bases at J, with 11 bases between. The CDR3 sequence is CASSYSSRDNEQYF. In nucleotides, the CDR3 is TGTGCCAGCAGTTACTCAAGCAGGGACAACGAGCAGTACTTC.

The rearrangement joins TRBV16 to TRBJ2-2, with D perhaps assigned TRBD1 or TRBD2 (5 bases each). The V end lost 0 bases, the J end lost 7 bases, and 15 bases lay between the germline ends. The germline V gene has CDR1 KGHSY and CDR2 FQNENV. The CDR3 spans 16 residues. CDR3 sequence: CASSQSIVGTGGELFF. CDR3 sequence (DNA): TGTGCCAGCAGCCAATCGATCGTAGGGACCGGCGGGGAGCTGTTTTTT.

This clonotype has ten or more counts. The rearrangement links TRBV11-2 to TRBJ2-7; no reliable D call. The CDR3 totals 10 residues. Germline V gene lookup returns CDR1 SGHAT and CDR2 FQNNGV. The V gene lost 5 bases and the J gene lost 11 bases, with 10 bases spanning the gap. As DNA, the CDR3 is TGTGCCAGCAGCCATTGCCGGGAGTACTTC. It is translated as CASSHCREYF.

The chain carries TRBV30 and TRBJ2-1; 7 positions match TRBD2. The ends lost 0 bases at V and 6 bases at J; junction bases unmatched: 8. CDR1 and CDR2 (germline): GTSNPN, SVGIG (reference sequence). This CDR3 has 15 amino acids. The CDR3 sequence is CAWSVRAGKINEQFF. In nucleotides, the CDR3 is TGTGCCTGGAGTGTTCGAGCGGGAAAGATCAATGAGCAGTTCTTC.

This clonotype was seen many times. The chain recombines TRBV5-4 with TRBJ2-1; weak D call: TRBD2 (5 bases). This CDR3 is built from 15 residues. Trimming pared 0 bases from V and 7 bases from J, leaving 14 bases between. Looked up from germline, CDR1 is SGHNT and CDR2 is YYREEE (reference sequence). The CDR3 here is CASSLAQREGNEQFF. CDR3 coding DNA: TGTGCCAGCAGCTTGGCCCAACGGGAAGGGAATGAGCAGTTCTTC. Drawing the rest from reference TRBV5-4 and TRBJ2-1, the complete variable domain is ETGVTQSPTHLIKTRGQQVTLRCSSQSGHNTVSWYQQALGQGPQFIFQYYREEENGRGNFPPRFSGLQFPNYSSELNVNALELDDSALYLCASSLAQREGNEQFFGPGTRLTVL.

This clonotype was seen only once. One end of the junction fails to match germline, which may point to a read error. The chain recombines TRBV11-2 with TRBJ2-1; 11 nucleotides line up with TRBD2. The CDR3 extends over 18 amino acids. Germline CDR1 is SGHAT and CDR2 is FQNNGV. The CDR3 sequence: CVSSLDSGRARSHNEQSF. The CDR3 DNA reads TGTGTCAGCAGCTTAGATAGCGGGAGGGCACGTTCCCATAATGAGCAGTCCTTC.

A note on this clonotype: The conserved closing phenylalanine or tryptophan is absent in this CDR3, likely reflecting a read error. This chain uses TRBV6-6 with TRBJ2-7; D uncertain. CDR3 size: 13 residues. Germline V gene lookup returns CDR1 MNHNY and CDR2 SVGAGI (reference sequence). V was pared by 4 bases and J by 1 base, with 8 bases between. CDR3 coding DNA: TGTGCCAGCAGTTCCGTTGGTTCCTACGAGCAGTACTCC. This codes for CASSSVGSYEQYS.